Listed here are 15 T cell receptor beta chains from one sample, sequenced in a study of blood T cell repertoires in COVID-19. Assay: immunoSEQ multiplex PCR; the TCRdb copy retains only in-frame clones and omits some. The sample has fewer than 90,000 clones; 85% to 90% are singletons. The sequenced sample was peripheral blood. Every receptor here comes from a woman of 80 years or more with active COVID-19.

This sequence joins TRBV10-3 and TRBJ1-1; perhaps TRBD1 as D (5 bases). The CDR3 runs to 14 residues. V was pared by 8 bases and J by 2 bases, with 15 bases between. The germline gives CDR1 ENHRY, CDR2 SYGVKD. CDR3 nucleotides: TGTGCCATCGGATTTACAGGTTTTAACACTGAAGCTTTCTTT. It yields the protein CAIGFTGFNTEAFF.

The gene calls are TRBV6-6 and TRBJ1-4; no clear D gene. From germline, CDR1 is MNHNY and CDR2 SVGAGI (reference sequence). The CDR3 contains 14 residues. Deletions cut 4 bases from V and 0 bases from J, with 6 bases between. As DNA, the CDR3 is TGTGCCAGCAGTTCTCCCGCAACTAATGAAAAACTGTTTTTT. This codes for CASSSPATNEKLFF.

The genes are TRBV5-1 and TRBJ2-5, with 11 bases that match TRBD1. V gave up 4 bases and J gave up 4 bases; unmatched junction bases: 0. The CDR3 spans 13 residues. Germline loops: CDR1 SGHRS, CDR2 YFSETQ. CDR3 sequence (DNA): TGCGCCAGCAGCGGGACAGGGGGAGAGACCCAGTACTTC. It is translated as CASSGTGGETQYF.

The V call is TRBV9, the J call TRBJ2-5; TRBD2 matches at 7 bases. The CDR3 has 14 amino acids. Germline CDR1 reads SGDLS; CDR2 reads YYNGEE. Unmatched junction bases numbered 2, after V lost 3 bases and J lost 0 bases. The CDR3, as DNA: TGTGCCAGCAGCGGAGCGGGAAACCAAGAGACCCAGTACTTC. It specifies CASSGAGNQETQYF.

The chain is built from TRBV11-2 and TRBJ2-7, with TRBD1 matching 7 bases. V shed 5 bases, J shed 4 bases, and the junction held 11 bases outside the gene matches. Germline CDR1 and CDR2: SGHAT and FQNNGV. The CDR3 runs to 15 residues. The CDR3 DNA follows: TGTGCCAGCAGCCCCGGACAGGCCTCGTGGTACGAGCAGTACTTC. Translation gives CASSPGQASWYEQYF.

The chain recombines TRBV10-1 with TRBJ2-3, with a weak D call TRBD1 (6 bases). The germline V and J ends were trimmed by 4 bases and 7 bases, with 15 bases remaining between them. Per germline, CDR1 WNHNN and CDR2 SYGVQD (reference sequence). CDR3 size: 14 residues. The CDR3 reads CASSGQARVHTQYF. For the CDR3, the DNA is TGCGCCAGCAGTGGACAGGCTCGGGTCCATACGCAGTATTTT.

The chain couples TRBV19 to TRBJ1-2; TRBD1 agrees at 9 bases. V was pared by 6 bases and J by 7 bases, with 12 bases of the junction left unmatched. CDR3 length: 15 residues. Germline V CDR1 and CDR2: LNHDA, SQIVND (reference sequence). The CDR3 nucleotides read TGTGCCAGTAGGATCCACCGGGACAGGGATCGTGGCTACACCTTC. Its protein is CASRIHRDRDRGYTF.

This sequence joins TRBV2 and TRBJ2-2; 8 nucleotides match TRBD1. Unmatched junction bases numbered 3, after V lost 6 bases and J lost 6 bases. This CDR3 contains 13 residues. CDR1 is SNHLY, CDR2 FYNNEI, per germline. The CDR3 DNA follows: TGTGCCAGCAGAGGACAGGGCGCCGGGGAGCTGTTTTTT. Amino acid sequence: CASRGQGAGELFF. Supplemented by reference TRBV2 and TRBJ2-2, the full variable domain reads EPEVTQTPSHQVTQMGQEVILRCVPISNHLYFYWYRQILGQKVEFLVSFYNNEISEKSEIFDDQFSVERPDGSNFTLKIRSTKLEDSAMYFCASRGQGAGELFFGEGSRLTVL.

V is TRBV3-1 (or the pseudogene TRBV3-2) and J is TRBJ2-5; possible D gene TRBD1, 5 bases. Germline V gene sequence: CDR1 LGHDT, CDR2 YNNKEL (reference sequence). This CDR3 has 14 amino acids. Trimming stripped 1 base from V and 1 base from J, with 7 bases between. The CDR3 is CASSQGQLQETQYF. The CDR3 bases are TGTGCCAGCAGCCAAGGACAGCTCCAAGAGACCCAGTACTTC.

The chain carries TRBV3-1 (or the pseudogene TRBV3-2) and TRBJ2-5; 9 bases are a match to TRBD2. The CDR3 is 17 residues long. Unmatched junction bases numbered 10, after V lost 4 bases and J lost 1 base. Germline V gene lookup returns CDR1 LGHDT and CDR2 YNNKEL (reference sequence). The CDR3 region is CASSLPGSGRPQETQYF. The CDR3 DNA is TGTGCCAGCAGCCTCCCGGGCAGCGGGAGGCCCCAAGAGACCCAGTACTTC.

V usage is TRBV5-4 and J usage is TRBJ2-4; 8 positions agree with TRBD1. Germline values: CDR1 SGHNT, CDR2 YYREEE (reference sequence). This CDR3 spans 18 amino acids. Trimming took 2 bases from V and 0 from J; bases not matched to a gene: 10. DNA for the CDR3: TGTGCCAGCAGCTTAGGACAGGGTGGGAATCTAGCCAAAAACATTCAGTACTTC. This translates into CASSLGQGGNLAKNIQYF.

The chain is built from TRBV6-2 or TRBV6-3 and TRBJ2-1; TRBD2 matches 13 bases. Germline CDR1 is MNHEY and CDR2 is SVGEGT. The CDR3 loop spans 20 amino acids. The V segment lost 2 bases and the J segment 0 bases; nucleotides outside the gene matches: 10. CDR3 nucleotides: TGTGCCAGCAGTTACCCAACTAGCGGGAGGGCCGAGAGCTCCTACAATGAGCAGTTCTTC. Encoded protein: CASSYPTSGRAESSYNEQFF.

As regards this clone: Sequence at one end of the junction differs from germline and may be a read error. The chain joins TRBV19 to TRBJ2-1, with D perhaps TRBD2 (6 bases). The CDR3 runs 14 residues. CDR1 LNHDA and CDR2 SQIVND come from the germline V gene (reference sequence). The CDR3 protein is CASSTGQAGTYQFF. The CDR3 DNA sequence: TGTGCCAGCAGTACAGGCCAAGCCGGGACTTATCAGTTCTTC. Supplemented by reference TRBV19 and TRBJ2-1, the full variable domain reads DGGITQSPKYLFRKEGQNVTLSCEQNLNHDAMYWYRQDPGQGLRLIYYSQIVNDFQKGDIAEGYSVSREKKESFPLTVTSAQKNPTAFYLCASSTGQAGTYQFFGPGTRLTVL.

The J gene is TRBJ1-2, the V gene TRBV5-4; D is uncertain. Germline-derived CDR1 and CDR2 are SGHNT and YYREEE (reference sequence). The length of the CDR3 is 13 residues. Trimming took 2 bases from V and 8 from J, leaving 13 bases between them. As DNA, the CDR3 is TGTGCCAGCAGCTTATACGGACCGGGGGGCTACACCTTC. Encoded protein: CASSLYGPGGYTF.

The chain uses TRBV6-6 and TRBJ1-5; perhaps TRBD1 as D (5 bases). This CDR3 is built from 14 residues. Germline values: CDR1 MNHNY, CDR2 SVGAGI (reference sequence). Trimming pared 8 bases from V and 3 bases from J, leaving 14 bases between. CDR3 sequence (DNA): TGTGCCAGCGCCATGGGGCAGTCCAATCAGCCCCAGCATTTT. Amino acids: CASAMGQSNQPQHF.